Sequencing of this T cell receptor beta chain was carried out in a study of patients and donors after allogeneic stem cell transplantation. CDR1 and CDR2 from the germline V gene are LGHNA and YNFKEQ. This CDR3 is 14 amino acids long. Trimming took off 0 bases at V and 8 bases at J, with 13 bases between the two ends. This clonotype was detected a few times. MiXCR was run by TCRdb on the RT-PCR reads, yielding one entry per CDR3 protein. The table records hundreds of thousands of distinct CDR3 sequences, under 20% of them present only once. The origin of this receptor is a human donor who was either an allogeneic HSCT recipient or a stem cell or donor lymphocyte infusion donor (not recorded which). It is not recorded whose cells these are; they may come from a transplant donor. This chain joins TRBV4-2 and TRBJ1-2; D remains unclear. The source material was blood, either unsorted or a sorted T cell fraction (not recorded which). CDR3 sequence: CASSQEGPLEGYTF. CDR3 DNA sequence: TGTGCCAGCAGCCAAGAGGGTCCGCTCGAGGGCTACACCTTC.